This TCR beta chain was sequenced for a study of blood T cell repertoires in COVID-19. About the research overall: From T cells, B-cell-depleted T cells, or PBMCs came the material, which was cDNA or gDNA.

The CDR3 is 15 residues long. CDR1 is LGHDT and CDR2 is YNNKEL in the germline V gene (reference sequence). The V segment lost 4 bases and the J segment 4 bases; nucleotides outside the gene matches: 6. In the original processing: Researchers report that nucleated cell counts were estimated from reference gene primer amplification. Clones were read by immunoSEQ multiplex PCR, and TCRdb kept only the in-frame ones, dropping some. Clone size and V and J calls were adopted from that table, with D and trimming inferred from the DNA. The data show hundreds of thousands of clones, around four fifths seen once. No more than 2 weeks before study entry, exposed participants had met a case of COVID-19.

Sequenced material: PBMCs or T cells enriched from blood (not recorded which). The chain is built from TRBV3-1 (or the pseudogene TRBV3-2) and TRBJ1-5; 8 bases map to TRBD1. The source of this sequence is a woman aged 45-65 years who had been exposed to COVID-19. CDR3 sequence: CASSRGTGLNQPQHF. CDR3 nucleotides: TGTGCCAGCAGCCGGGGGACAGGCCTAAATCAGCCCCAGCATTTT.